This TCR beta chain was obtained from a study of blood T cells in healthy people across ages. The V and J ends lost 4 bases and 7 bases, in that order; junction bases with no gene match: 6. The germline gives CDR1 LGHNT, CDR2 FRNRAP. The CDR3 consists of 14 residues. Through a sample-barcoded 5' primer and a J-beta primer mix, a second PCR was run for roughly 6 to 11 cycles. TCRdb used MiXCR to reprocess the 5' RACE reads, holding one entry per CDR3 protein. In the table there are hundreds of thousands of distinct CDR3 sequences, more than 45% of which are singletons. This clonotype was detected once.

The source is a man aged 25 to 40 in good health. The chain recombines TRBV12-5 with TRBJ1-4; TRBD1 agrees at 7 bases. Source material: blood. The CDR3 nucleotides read TGTGCTAGTGGTTCTGACAGGGTGGGTGAAAAACTGTTTTTT. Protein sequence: CASGSDRVGEKLFF.